The T cell receptor beta chain under discussion was sequenced for a study of T cell responses to AZD1222 COVID-19 vaccine. Study-wide points: Most donors were white British, females outnumbered males, and clonal diversity was possibly underestimated.

Here immunoSEQ multiplex PCR was the method, and the copy in TCRdb shows in-frame clones only, minus some. The sample comprises some 180,000 clones, around 90% of which are singletons, and around 2% rests with the top ten. The CDR3 has 14 amino acids. Looked up from germline, CDR1 is MNHEY and CDR2 is SMNVEV (reference sequence). The germline V and J ends were trimmed by 3 bases and 5 bases, with 13 bases remaining between them. As concerns this clone: Its antigen is currently unknown.

The receptor was derived from an adult who received the AZD1222 COVID-19 vaccine. The gene calls are TRBV27 and TRBJ2-5; D is undetermined. Sequencing was performed on peripheral blood, taken 28 days after the second AZD1222 dose. The CDR3 DNA reads as TGTGCCAGCAGTTTTCTTTATCTGCGGGAGACCCAGTACTTC. Translation gives CASSFLYLRETQYF.